Here is one T cell receptor (beta chain) with its context. The target of this receptor is not known. One base away there is no much larger clone; base qualities are not given. The cohort comprised around 700 healthy bone marrow donors. At the time of sampling, all cohort members were nominally healthy, though unrecorded immune exposures were likely present. The donor tested CMV seronegative, placing the donor among the 300 to 450 seronegative members of the cohort. Every donor gave a peripheral blood sample, and the peripheral blood mononuclear cells from that sample were used for TCR beta sequencing. The Qiagen DNeasy Blood Extraction Kit was used to extract genomic DNA from the blood cell samples. The data derive from a study of cytomegalovirus exposure and HLA in healthy donors (dated by TCRdb to about 2017). About the investigation overall: According to an earlier analysis of 587 of the donors, 200 million or so T cells yielded 117 million unique TCR beta sequences and 250 to 350 Gb of sequence data. Among some 410 genotyped donors of the cohort, an average of around 220,000 unique TCR beta nucleotide sequences was sequenced per donor, of which roughly 17% were non-productive. Roughly 300 gigabases of sequencing data and approximately 91 million unique TCR sequences made up an early release that covered 640 HLA-typed donors. A later genetic analysis took genome-wide SNP genotypes for about three fifths of the roughly 700 donors and used that subset as a discovery cohort. An earlier analysis of fewer than 750 of the donors used high-throughput TCR beta sequencing to judge whether each TCR beta V gene segment behaved as functional or pseudogenic. The study used immunosequencing to profile the T cell repertoires of under 700 subjects and linked those repertoires to cytomegalovirus serostatus. The number of donors typed differed by locus, with roughly 620-630 for A, B, C, DRB1 and DQB1, around 500 for DQA1, under 610 for DPA1, and under 490 for DPB1. Donor age, sex, ethnicity and CMV serostatus were collected together with the repertoire data. Of the roughly 400 genotyped donors, 75% to 85% were placed in the genetic ancestry cluster associated with self-reported Caucasian donors. The later analysis used no new phenotypic data to find candidate immune exposures, relying instead on TCR beta sequences and their occurrence across donors. The study was designed to test whether signatures of past pathogen exposure could be identified by cataloging public T cell receptors. Several DR-DQ haplotypes were handled as single units for association and clustering, since linkage in the cohort was strong. Class I and class II HLA loci were covered by the typing at four-digit resolution. Every repertoire in the discovery cohort had been generated on one and the same sequencing platform. To study patterns of TCR occurrence, a later analysis re-analyzed previously published TCR beta repertoires from 500 to 850 donors and added high-resolution HLA genotyping. A separate validation cohort of roughly 120 different subjects was used in addition to the 666-subject first cohort. The study combined high-throughput TCR immunosequencing, statistical association of individual TCRs with disease status, and machine learning to predict cytomegalovirus infection status.

Trimming costs V 0 bases and J 6 bases, and their ends lie 9 bases apart. The CDR3 holds 14 amino acids from the cysteine to the phenylalanine. Here the CDR3 DNA is all that survives: 42 bases in frame from base 1. CDR1 and CDR2 were assigned from the germline V gene as SGHTA and FQGNSA. What the study reported, not specific to this receptor: The authors suggested that the approach could potentially be extended to other disease states and immunological phenotypes. A few of the identified cytomegalovirus-associated TCR beta chains were confirmed in vitro to be specific for cytomegalovirus antigens. When HLA alleles, especially DR and DQ, strongly co-occurred, TCR associations were difficult to assign to individual alleles. The earlier analysis of 450 to 700 of the donors excluded approximately 15 rarely observed V segments, including chromosome 9 orphons, because counts were too low. In a later analysis, HLA-associated TCR beta chains showed more clonal expansion and lower generation probabilities than non-associated chains that were equally common. In a later genetic analysis, a missense DCLRE1C variant was associated with V-gene and J-gene trimming of TCR beta chains, and the association was replicated in an independent cohort. In a later analysis, 15,000 to 20,000 TCR beta sequences were associated with specific HLA alleles at a false discovery rate of 0.05. Correlated functional status among segregating V segments might reflect linkage disequilibrium, but an unknown experimental factor could not be ruled out. CMV serostatus was the only immune exposure information available for the cohort. In the study, around 150 TCR beta chains were listed as associated with cytomegalovirus. Several of the top co-occurrence clusters appeared to be linked to parvovirus B19, influenza, CMV and Epstein-Barr virus, according to a later analysis. A further reported finding was that TCR beta sequences accurately predicted the HLA-A and HLA-B alleles for most subjects in the first cohort. Roughly uniform sequencing depth across donors was assumed in presence/absence analyses, although this assumption may not hold. The cohort was sequenced for TCR beta chains only, and without alpha or paired-chain data the features that could be detected were limited. Compared with the roughly 710-donor mean, donors in an Asian-associated ancestry cluster had fewer N-insertions in productive TCRs, according to a later genetic analysis. In a later analysis, the rate of TCR association differed among HLA loci, with DRB1 alleles having the most associated TCRs and HLA-C alleles having the fewest. Because some donors lacked HLA typing at each locus, the association tests relied only on the typed subset. In a later analysis, most CMV-associated TCR beta chains were found to appear HLA-restricted, with HLA associations seemingly driven largely by CMV exposure. In an earlier analysis of some 500 of the donors, most TCR beta V segments were observed in productive rearrangements about 90% or about 30% of the time, broadly matching IMGT annotations. The classifier was reported to diagnose cytomegalovirus status with high specificity and sensitivity in both the original and validation cohorts. The sequencing pipeline was judged likely to have produced a cluster of highly shared sequence variants as a technical artifact. Some IMGT-functional V segments, including TRBV6-2 and TRBV6-3, could not be told apart with the 87-base-pair reads, so those segments were excluded. While some public TCRs were present in many individuals, most TCR sequences turned up only very rarely across donors.

The library was obtained by the immunoSEQ multiplex PCR assay. For the multiplex PCR, a mixture combining 60 forward primers for TCR Vbeta segments and 13 reverse primers for TCR Jbeta segments was used. Amplification of the CDR3 region of rearranged TCR beta genes was performed with a multiplex PCR assay on genomic DNA. The Illumina HiSeq System was used to sequence the amplified TCR beta libraries as 87-base-pair reads. Per the original workflow: A later analysis counted some 74 million unique TCR beta chains across the 670 or so repertoires, and some 11 million of these chains were shared by at least two donors. A nearest-neighbor algorithm error-corrected the raw reads and collapsed the reads into unique sequences, merging closely related sequences to remove PCR and sequencing errors. To assign V, D and J gene segments, CDR3 sequences were aligned to IMGT reference sequences. For a sequence to be retained, a match of at least six nucleotides to both a V gene segment and a J gene segment was required. A rearrangement counted as productive if the CDR3 had no stop codons and remained in frame with V and J, and every other rearrangement counted as non-productive. Following IMGT convention, CDR3 was defined as the stretch from the second conserved V-encoded cysteine up to the conserved J-encoded phenylalanine. Sequences without an unambiguous match to a single V gene segment were excluded from the earlier analysis of about 630 of the donors. An earlier analysis of over 450 of the donors classified V segments as functional when productive rearrangements were above 56.7% and as segregating when the standard deviation between donors was above 5%. A statistical classification framework was developed to diagnose cytomegalovirus status using the catalog of TCR beta chain sequences. In a later analysis, V and J genes were assigned by comparing TCR nucleotide sequences against IMGT/GENE-DB human TR gene sequences. Using the TCRdist pipeline, a later analysis assigned CDR3 sequences along with most-parsimonious VDJ recombination scenarios. A later analysis defined each TCR beta chain by its CDR3 amino acid sequence plus V-gene family, and excluded reads lacking a unique V-gene family. In a later analysis, approximately 640 highly shared, low-generation-probability nucleotide sequences were removed to address suspected cross-contamination and a sequencing artifact. In a later analysis, a clonal expansion index was calculated for each public chain from normalized within-repertoire ranks of inferred template counts. A later analysis computed generation probabilities with a VDJ recombination model fitted to out-of-frame rearrangements, and checked the results against IGoR. In a later analysis, hypergeometric tests were used to score TCR-TCR, TCR-HLA and TCR-CMV co-occurrence, with a repertoire-size bias correction applied to TCR pairs. A later analysis estimated false discovery rates by permuting HLA or CMV assignments 20 times. In a later analysis, co-occurring TCRs were grouped with DBSCAN, and TCRdist sequence similarity was added when clustering was performed within HLA-allele-positive subsets. Co-occurrence clustering excluded repertoires with fewer than 30,000 or more than 120,000 public chains, plus five with anomalous nucleotide sharing. TCRdb mirrors the immuneACCESS table, restricted to in-frame sequences. Some clones are absent from its copies; in checked studies, under half trace to an unresolved V gene, and the reason for the others is unknown. The D gene and trimming were derived from the DNA, and the V and J assignments and clone size from that table. The sample yields around 170,000 clones; roughly 75% were counted once. Under 7.5% of the sample is taken by the ten largest.

The receptor was derived from a middle-aged man in good health and CMV-seronegative. Sequences were obtained from PBMCs. Here the chain combines TRBV7-2 and TRBJ2-1; TRBD2 is perhaps the D gene, given 6 matching bases. The CDR3 region: CASSLAGGRNEQFF. The DNA is TGTGCCAGCAGCTTAGCGGGAGGTCGCAATGAGCAGTTCTTC. Full variable domain (CDR3 extended with the reference TRBV7-2 and TRBJ2-1 proteins): GAGVSQSPSNKVTEKGKDVELRCDPISGHTALYWYRQSLGQGLEFLIYFQGNSAPDKSGLPSDRFSAERTGGSVSTLTIQRTQQEDSAVYLCASSLAGGRNEQFFGPGTRLTVL.